These T cell receptor beta chains were read from a single sample in a study of blood T cell repertoires in COVID-19. The method was immunoSEQ multiplex PCR; TCRdb's version includes in-frame clones alone and lacks a portion of them. The profile covers a few hundred thousand clones, with about 85% appearing a single time and 5.5% to 6% taken by the ten largest. Sequencing input: PBMCs or T cells enriched from blood (not recorded which). The origin of the receptors is a woman in her thirties who had recovered from COVID-19. The CDR3 runs from the conserved cysteine through the conserved F or W. Each record gives: CDR3 DNA, CDR3 protein, D gene, J gene, clone size, V gene. The D gene is left open where the match is weak. A row's size may be missing; if present it is once, few, many or a size class.

TGTGCTAGCAGCCCCCACCCGGGACTAGCGCCGAAAGAGACCCAGTACTTC	CASSPHPGLAPKETQYF	TRBD2	TRBJ2-5	.	TRBV7-7
TGCGCCAGCAGCGCTCCGGGACAGGGGAGCGAGCAGTACTTC	CASSAPGQGSEQYF	TRBD1	TRBJ2-7	.	TRBV5-1
TGTGCCAGCAGCACCCCGGGGACAGGGGTAAATTCACCCCTCCACTTT	CASSTPGTGVNSPLHF	TRBD1	TRBJ1-6	few	TRBV5-4
TGCGCCAGCAGCCAATCCGGACAGAGAAACACCGGGGAGCTGTTTTTT	CASSQSGQRNTGELFF	.	TRBJ2-2	.	TRBV4-3
TGTGCCAGCAGCCATGGGGCGATAGAAAAACTGTTTTTT	CASSHGAIEKLFF	.	TRBJ1-4	.	TRBV3-1/TRBV3-2
TGTGCCAGCAGGGTAGACGAGCAGTACTTC	CASRVDEQYF	.	TRBJ2-7	.	TRBV2
TGCGCCAGCAGCGGGACAGGGGACTCCGTGTTGGCTTTCTTT	CASSGTGDSVLAFF	TRBD1	TRBJ1-1	.	TRBV5-1
TGTGCCAGCTCACCACTATTACATCGGGCCGGGGAGCTGTTTTTT	CASSPLLHRAGELFF	.	TRBJ2-2	.	TRBV18
TGTGCCAGCAGCCCCGCAGGGGGGAACACTGAAGCTTTCTTT	CASSPAGGNTEAFF	TRBD1	TRBJ1-1	.	TRBV5-5
TGTGCCAGCAGCCCGCCGGGGACAGGGCGGTATGGCTACACCTTC	CASSPPGTGRYGYTF	TRBD1	TRBJ1-2	.	TRBV11-1
TGTGCCAGCAGCCAAGACGGGGTTCCTGGGGCCAACGTCCTGACTTTC	CASSQDGVPGANVLTF	.	TRBJ2-6	.	TRBV4-2
TGTGCCAGCAGCGGTCTAGCGGGGGGGCAGTATGAGCAGTTCTTC	CASSGLAGGQYEQFF	TRBD2	TRBJ2-1	.	TRBV9
TGTGCCAGCAGCCTACAGGGATCTGAAGCTTTCTTT	CASSLQGSEAFF	.	TRBJ1-1	.	TRBV3-1/TRBV3-2
TGTGCCACCAGCAGCACCCTTTCTGCGGCTCCGTATGGCTACACCTTC	CATSSTLSAAPYGYTF	.	TRBJ1-2	once	TRBV15
TGTGCCAGCAGCCACAGGGACAGGCTGGGCTACACCTTC	CASSHRDRLGYTF	TRBD1	TRBJ1-2	once	TRBV3-1/TRBV3-2
TGTGCCAGCAGCCCCCAGGCGCAGGGGGCTGAGAACACTGAAGCTTTCTTT	CASSPQAQGAENTEAFF	TRBD1	TRBJ1-1	.	TRBV4-2
TGTGCCAGTAGTCCCCCTGGACAGTCAAATGAGCAGTTCTTC	CASSPPGQSNEQFF	.	TRBJ2-1	.	TRBV19
TGTGCCAGCAGCGCCGGACAGGGCGGAAATTCACCCCTCCACTTT	CASSAGQGGNSPLHF	TRBD1	TRBJ1-6	.	TRBV7-2
TGTGCCAGCAGCACCCGCCTCGGCAGGGCCTACAATGAGCAGTTCTTC	CASSTRLGRAYNEQFF	.	TRBJ2-1	.	TRBV11-2
TGTGCCTGGAGTGCCGGGACAGGGGATTACGAGCAGTACTTC	CAWSAGTGDYEQYF	TRBD1	TRBJ2-7	.	TRBV30
TGTGCCAGCAGCCCCTGGGAGGGGAGCTCCTACAATGAGCAGTTCTTC	CASSPWEGSSYNEQFF	TRBD2	TRBJ2-1	once	TRBV11-2
TGTGCCAGCAGTGAAGAGGTCAGCGCAATCTCCCAGCATTTT	CASSEEVSAISQHF	.	TRBJ1-5	.	TRBV2
TGTGCCAGTAGTATCGGGGGACTAGCGGCGAACACCGGGGAGCTGTTTTTT	CASSIGGLAANTGELFF	TRBD2	TRBJ2-2	.	TRBV19
TGCGCCAGCAGCCAAGCACAGGGTAACTTGGATACGCAGTATTTT	CASSQAQGNLDTQYF	.	TRBJ2-3	.	TRBV4-1
TGTGCCAGTAGTAAGAGGACAGGGGGAGACACTGAAGCTTTCTTT	CASSKRTGGDTEAFF	TRBD1	TRBJ1-1	.	TRBV19
TGTGCCAGCTCACCACCCCGACTAGCGGGGGGTTCCTACGAGCAGTACTTC	CASSPPRLAGGSYEQYF	TRBD2	TRBJ2-7	.	TRBV18
TGTGCCAGCAGCCACGGACTAGCGGGGGGGCAAGAGACCCAGTACTTC	CASSHGLAGGQETQYF	TRBD2	TRBJ2-5	.	TRBV7-9
TGCGCCAGCAGCTTAGGGCTAGCGGGGGGGCACCCCTACAATGAGCAGTTCTTC	CASSLGLAGGHPYNEQFF	TRBD2	TRBJ2-1	once	TRBV5-1
TGTGCCAGCAGTGCGTCGGGAAGCTCCTACAATGAGCAGTTCTTC	CASSASGSSYNEQFF	.	TRBJ2-1	.	TRBV6-4
TGCGCCAGCAGCCAAGATAGACAGGGGACTGAAGCTTTCTTT	CASSQDRQGTEAFF	TRBD1	TRBJ1-1	.	TRBV4-3
TGCGCCAGCAGTGAACAGGGCACTCATGAAAATAATTCACCCCTCCACTTT	CASSEQGTHENNSPLHF	.	TRBJ1-6	.	TRBV10-1
TGTGCCAGTAGTATACGGGGACAGGGTAAGGGTCAGCCCCAGCATTTT	CASSIRGQGKGQPQHF	TRBD1	TRBJ1-5	once	TRBV19
TGTGCCAGTAGTACGCAGGGGAATTCACCCCTCCACTTT	CASSTQGNSPLHF	.	TRBJ1-6	.	TRBV19
TGTGCCAGCAGACGACAGGGAGAGACAGATACGCAGTATTTT	CASRRQGETDTQYF	.	TRBJ2-3	.	TRBV21-1
TGTGCCAGCAGCGCCTCAGGGGGTTCCTATAATTCACCCCTCCACTTT	CASSASGGSYNSPLHF	TRBD1	TRBJ1-6	.	TRBV7-9
TGTGCCAGCAGCCAAGGCCAGGGCGGCTACACCTTC	CASSQGQGGYTF	.	TRBJ1-2	.	TRBV3-1/TRBV3-2
TGTGCCAGCAGCGTTGAGCCGGTGAACACTGAAGCTTTCTTT	CASSVEPVNTEAFF	.	TRBJ1-1	.	TRBV9
TGTGCCTGGAGTCGACAGGGAAGGAATTCACCCCTCCACTTT	CAWSRQGRNSPLHF	TRBD1	TRBJ1-6	few	TRBV30
TGTGCCAGCAGCTTAGCGCGGGGACGGTTCTCTGGAAACACCATATATTTT	CASSLARGRFSGNTIYF	.	TRBJ1-3	.	TRBV7-9
TGTGCCAGCAGCCGGACAGGCCAACAAGAGACCCAGTACTTC	CASSRTGQQETQYF	TRBD1	TRBJ2-5	.	TRBV7-2
TGTGCCAGCAGCCCCAGGGGGCCTGGCACTGAAGCTTTCTTT	CASSPRGPGTEAFF	TRBD1	TRBJ1-1	.	TRBV13
TGTGCCAGTAGCCCGACAGGGGCCACTGAAGCTTTCTTT	CASSPTGATEAFF	TRBD1	TRBJ1-1	.	TRBV19
TGTGCCAGCAGCTTGACAGGGGTTGGCTACACCTTC	CASSLTGVGYTF	TRBD1	TRBJ1-2	.	TRBV5-5
TGCGCCAGCAGCCAAGGGGACAGGGGATCCTATGGCTACACCTTC	CASSQGDRGSYGYTF	TRBD1	TRBJ1-2	.	TRBV4-1
TGCGCCAGCAGCTTACAGGGGATCACAGATACGCAGTATTTT	CASSLQGITDTQYF	TRBD1	TRBJ2-3	.	TRBV5-1
TGTGCCAGCAGTCAGGGTTTGAACACTGAAGCTTTCTTT	CASSQGLNTEAFF	.	TRBJ1-1	few	TRBV2
TGTGCCAGCAGCCGCACAGGGGGCAACTTTGGAAACACCATATATTTT	CASSRTGGNFGNTIYF	TRBD1	TRBJ1-3	.	TRBV7-9
TGTGCCAGCAGTTTATATGGACAGGGGTCCTATGGCTACACCTTC	CASSLYGQGSYGYTF	TRBD1	TRBJ1-2	.	TRBV27
TGCGCCAGCAGCCAACAGGCGCCTGGATCCCAGCATTTT	CASSQQAPGSQHF	.	TRBJ1-5	.	TRBV4-1
TGTGCCAGCGGCCGTTGTAGCTCGAACACTGAAGCTTTCTTT	CASGRCSSNTEAFF	.	TRBJ1-1	.	TRBV21-1